Listed here is a single T cell receptor beta chain. One end of the junction fails to match germline, which may point to a read error. The CDR3 is 14 amino acids. The sample originates from a study of molecular identifiers for immune sequencing clone quantification. For bulk TCR libraries, previously described methods and listed TCR primers were used. In TCRdb, the PCR reads were re-called with MiXCR into one record per CDR3 protein. The data show about 500,000 distinct CDR3 sequences, roughly a fifth seen once. The receptor was derived from a human donor in good health. Some libraries in this study had Jurkat cell RNA spiked in. Material: naive CD8+ T cells from blood, with Jurkat cell RNA spiked in. Subset of the sample: FACS-sorted CD8+CD4-CCR7+CD45RA+ naive T cells. The chain uses TRBV12-3 or TRBV12-4 and TRBJ2-1, with TRBD1 matching 10 bases. The chain's CDR3 is CAGSSGQGRDEQFF. In DNA, the CDR3 is TGTGCCGGCAGTTCGGGACAGGGGAGGGATGAGCAGTTCTTC.